Listed below are T cell receptor beta chains from one sample, sequenced in a study of blood T cell repertoires in COVID-19. Profiled with immunoSEQ multiplex PCR; TCRdb holds only in-frame clones, not every one. The sample gives some 270,000 clones, approximately 91% of which show up once; 1.5% to 2% is in the top ten. The specimen sequenced was PBMCs or T cells enriched from blood (not recorded which). These receptors all stem from a woman between 40 and 55 years old who had recovered from COVID-19. CDR3s include the opening cysteine and the closing phenylalanine or tryptophan. A D gene is named only where the DNA matches it firmly. Where a row states a size, it is once, few, many or the class of an expanded clone; other rows omit it.

J | D | V | size | DNA | CDR3
TRBJ1-2 | NA | TRBV12-3/TRBV12-4 | NA | TGTGCCAGCAGCCCATTCAGGGCGGATGGCTACACCTTC | CASSPFRADGYTF
TRBJ1-6 | NA | TRBV27 | once | TGTGCCAGCAGTTTGAGGAATTCACCCCTCCACTTT | CASSLRNSPLHF
TRBJ1-1 | NA | TRBV18 | NA | TGTGCCAGCTCACCATTTGAGGTAGGACTTTATCCTGAAGCTTTCTTT | CASSPFEVGLYPEAFF
TRBJ2-2 | NA | TRBV10-1 | NA | TGCGCCAGCAGCCACCCGGACAAGGACACCGGGGAGCTGTTTTTT | CASSHPDKDTGELFF
TRBJ2-3 | NA | TRBV30 | NA | TGTGCCTGGAGTAACTCATACACAGATACGCAGTATTTT | CAWSNSYTDTQYF
TRBJ1-1 | TRBD1 | TRBV11-1 | NA | TGTGCCAGCAGCCCATTCGGACAGGGGGCGAACACTGAAGCTTTCTTT | CASSPFGQGANTEAFF
TRBJ2-2 | NA | TRBV7-2 | NA | TGTGCCAGCAGCCCCTCCCCTTTGGCAGGGATGTCCGGGGAGCTGTTTTTT | CASSPSPLAGMSGELFF
TRBJ2-3 | TRBD1 | TRBV19 | NA | TGTGCCACTAGGACAGGGGGCGGCTCAGATACGCAGTATTTT | CATRTGGGSDTQYF
TRBJ2-7 | NA | TRBV5-5 | NA | TGTGCCAGCAGCTTGGCTGTCCGGGTAGGCCCATACGAGCAGTACTTC | CASSLAVRVGPYEQYF
TRBJ2-7 | NA | TRBV5-1 | NA | TGCGCCAGCAGCTTTTTGGCAGTTGGAGACGAGCAGTACTTC | CASSFLAVGDEQYF
TRBJ1-1 | TRBD1 | TRBV5-6 | NA | TGTGCCAGCAGGGCGACAGGGGGCCGGGCTGAAGCTTTCTTT | CASRATGGRAEAFF
TRBJ2-2 | NA | TRBV5-1 | once | TGCGCCAGCAGCCCCCCCTATAGAGGCACCGGGGAGCTGTTTTTT | CASSPPYRGTGELFF
TRBJ1-2 | TRBD1 | TRBV5-1 | NA | TGCGCCAGCAGCACCGCTAAGACAGGGGGGGTTACTTCATCCTATGGCTACACCTTC | CASSTAKTGGVTSSYGYTF
TRBJ2-1 | NA | TRBV25-1 | once | TGTGCCAGCAGTGAAGGCCCAGGGGTTGCCGATGAGCAGTTCTTC | CASSEGPGVADEQFF
TRBJ2-4 | TRBD1 | TRBV6-2/TRBV6-3 | NA | TGTGCCAGCAGTTACGACAGGGGGATTCAGTACTTC | CASSYDRGIQYF
TRBJ2-7 | NA | TRBV9 | NA | TGTGCCAGCAGCGGGGACTCCCAGAACTACGAGCAGTACTTC | CASSGDSQNYEQYF
TRBJ1-4 | NA | TRBV25-1 | NA | TGTGCCAGCAGTGAATACCAGGGGACTAATGAAAAACTGTTTTTT | CASSEYQGTNEKLFF
TRBJ1-1 | NA | TRBV7-9 | NA | TGTGCCAGCAGCTTATTTTTGTCGACAGCCCTGAGCACTGAAGCTTTCTTT | CASSLFLSTALSTEAFF
TRBJ1-6 | NA | TRBV3-1/TRBV3-2 | NA | TGTGCCAGCCGTCTCCTACAGGCTAATTCACCCCTCCACTTT | CASRLLQANSPLHF
TRBJ2-7 | NA | TRBV7-2 | NA | TGTGCCAGCAGCTTAGTACAGATCTACTACGAGCAGTACTTC | CASSLVQIYYEQYF
TRBJ2-7 | TRBD2 | TRBV5-4 | NA | TGTGCCAGCAGCTTCGGACTAGCGATAGACTACGAGCAGTACTTC | CASSFGLAIDYEQYF
TRBJ2-2 | NA | TRBV18 | NA | TGTGCCAGCTCTTTTCAGGTCGGGAACACCGGGGAGCTGTTTTTT | CASSFQVGNTGELFF
TRBJ1-2 | NA | TRBV4-1 | NA | TGCGCCAGCAGCCAACCGACGGACAGAGACTATGGCTACACCTTC | CASSQPTDRDYGYTF
TRBJ2-3 | TRBD2 | TRBV5-1 | once | TGCGCCAGCAGCTCGCTAGCGGTTGCAGATACGCAGTATTTT | CASSSLAVADTQYF
TRBJ2-4 | TRBD1 | TRBV19 | NA | TGTGCCAGTAGTATCGGGGACAGCGGATCACGATGGTACTTC | CASSIGDSGSRWYF
TRBJ1-2 | TRBD1 | TRBV6-1 | NA | TGTGCCAGCAGTGAAGACAGGGGGCGTTATGGCTACACCTTC | CASSEDRGRYGYTF
TRBJ1-6 | NA | TRBV12-3/TRBV12-4 | NA | TGTGCCAGCAGGGCAGGGAATTCACCCCTCCACTTT | CASRAGNSPLHF